These 24 T cell receptor beta chains share one sample of origin, sequenced in a study of cytomegalovirus exposure and HLA in healthy donors. Data came from immunoSEQ multiplex PCR; TCRdb stores just in-frame clones and leaves some out. The table records 200,000 to 250,000 clones, about 90% of them present only once. Sequencing used PBMCs. These receptors all stem from a man younger than 30 in good health and CMV-seropositive.

The chain couples TRBV29-1 to TRBJ1-1; D uncertain. The V end was cut by 6 bases, the J end by 2 bases, with 10 bases between. Per the germline V gene, CDR1 is SQVTM and CDR2 is ANQGSEA. The CDR3 length is 12 residues. The CDR3 region is CSVDQRNTEAFF. The CDR3 coding sequence is TGCAGCGTCGACCAGAGAAACACTGAAGCTTTCTTT.

This clone was seen once. The chain links TRBV5-1 to TRBJ1-3, with 11 bases that match TRBD1. Trimming cost V 4 bases and J 0 bases; bases outside gene matches: 12. This CDR3 has 19 residues. CDR1 is SGHRS, CDR2 YFSETQ, per germline. The CDR3 here is CASSTGTGGSLSSGNTIYF. The CDR3, as DNA: TGCGCCAGCAGCACCGGGACAGGGGGGTCGTTGAGCTCTGGAAACACCATATATTTT.

The CDR3 coding sequence is TGTGCCACCAGCAGAAACAGGGGACAAAGCTCCTACGAGCAGTACTTC. Its translation is CATSRNRGQSSYEQYF. The rearrangement uses TRBV15 and TRBJ2-7; 7 positions agree with TRBD1. Looked up from germline, CDR1 is LNHNV and CDR2 is YYDKDF (reference sequence). The CDR3 has 16 residues. V gave up 2 bases and J gave up 0 bases; unmatched junction bases: 7. The complete variable domain, with remaining parts taken from reference TRBV15 and TRBJ2-7, reads DAMVIQNPRYQVTQFGKPVTLSCSQTLNHNVMYWYQQKSSQAPKLLFHYYDKDFNNEADTPDNFQSRRPNTSFCFLDIRSPGLGDTAMYLCATSRNRGQSSYEQYFGPGTRLTVT.

The chain has TRBV27 and TRBJ2-1; 8 positions match TRBD1. This CDR3 is 15 amino acids long. The V gene's germline CDR1 is MNHEY and CDR2 SMNVEV (reference sequence). V trimming: 2 bases; J trimming: 2 bases; junction bases outside the gene matches: 2. The CDR3 protein is CASSLRTGTYNEQFF. CDR3 coding DNA: TGTGCCAGCAGTTTAAGGACAGGGACCTACAATGAGCAGTTCTTC.

The V gene is TRBV11-2, the J gene TRBJ2-7; no reliable D call. The V and J ends lost 1 base and 4 bases respectively, with 5 bases between them. Germline lookup yields CDR1 SGHAT and CDR2 FQNNGV. The CDR3 loop spans 12 amino acids. The CDR3 coding sequence is TGTGCCAGCAGCTTAGTCCTTTACGAGCAGTACTTC. Protein sequence: CASSLVLYEQYF.

The chain carries TRBV7-2 and TRBJ2-7; D is undetermined. Trimming cost V 1 base and J 4 bases, with 8 bases left between them. The CDR3 extends over 13 amino acids. Germline CDR1 SGHTA, CDR2 FQGNSA. The CDR3 nucleotides are TGTGCCAGCAGCTTAGATTTCGGTTACGAGCAGTACTTC. Its translation is CASSLDFGYEQYF.

The chain links TRBV30 to TRBJ2-3; 7 bases map to TRBD2. Germline CDR1 GTSNPN, CDR2 SVGIG (reference sequence). Losses at the gene ends were 3 bases for V and 8 bases for J; bases not matched to a gene: 5. The CDR3 contains 12 residues. CDR3 nucleotide sequence: TGTGCCTGGAGCGGGACGGGAGGTACGCAGTATTTT. The encoded protein is CAWSGTGGTQYF.

This sequence joins TRBV6-1 and TRBJ2-1; D is unclear. V shed 3 bases and J shed 8 bases, with 20 bases lying between them. CDR3 length equals 16 residues. Germline lookup yields CDR1 MNHNS and CDR2 SASEGT. CDR3 DNA sequence: TGTGCCAGCAGTGATGCAGAGAGTCTTGGGATCGATGAGCAGTTCTTC. It yields the protein CASSDAESLGIDEQFF.

The chain uses TRBV6-5 and TRBJ1-2; no firm D call. Trimming cost V 0 bases and J 8 bases, with 16 bases left between them. The germline V gene encodes CDR1 MNHEY and CDR2 SVGAGI. This CDR3 has 15 amino acids. CDR3 loop: CASSYSSQAVQGYTF. DNA of the CDR3: TGTGCCAGCAGTTACTCGAGTCAGGCTGTACAGGGCTACACCTTC.

This chain uses TRBV5-3 with TRBJ2-1; weak D call: TRBD1 (7 bases). TRBV5-3 is an ORF for which the function is uncertain. The germline V and J ends were trimmed by 8 bases and 7 bases, with 16 bases remaining between them. The CDR3 is 13 residues long. The CDR3, as DNA: TGTGCCAGCAGCCCGACAGGGAGGAATGAGCAGTTCTTC. It is translated as CASSPTGRNEQFF.

The rearrangement joins TRBV10-3 to TRBJ1-4; TRBD1 aligns across 10 bases. This CDR3 has 14 amino acids. From germline, CDR1 is ENHRY and CDR2 SYGVKD. J lost 7 bases, V lost 5 bases, and 4 bases had no gene match. The CDR3 DNA is TGTGCCATCAGTCGACAGGGGGCGGGTGAAAAACTGTTTTTT. This translates into CAISRQGAGEKLFF.

This clone was counted a single time. The chain uses TRBV27 and TRBJ1-5; the D gene is possibly TRBD1 (6 bases). Trimming shortened V by 4 bases and J by 6 bases, and 16 bases separated the two germline ends. The CDR3 extends over 15 amino acids. In germline, CDR1 is MNHEY, CDR2 SMNVEV (reference sequence). The CDR3 reads CASSSLQGRGQPQHF. The CDR3 DNA is TGTGCCAGCAGTTCATTACAGGGCAGGGGTCAGCCCCAGCATTTT.

The V and J genes are TRBV28 and TRBJ2-7; 10 positions match TRBD1. V dropped 4 bases and J dropped 0; count of bases not matched to a gene: 6. This CDR3 comprises 16 residues. CDR1 is MDHEN and CDR2 is SYDVKM in the germline V gene. CDR3 residues: CASSSATGGISYEQYF. CDR3 DNA: TGTGCCAGCAGTTCTGCGACAGGGGGCATCTCCTACGAGCAGTACTTC. Complete variable domain (other parts from reference TRBV28 and TRBJ2-7): DVKVTQSSRYLVKRTGEKVFLECVQDMDHENMFWYRQDPGLGLRLIYFSYDVKMKEKGDIPEGYSVSREKKERFSLILESASTNQTSMYLCASSSATGGISYEQYFGPGTRLTVT.

The V gene is TRBV27, the J gene TRBJ1-2; D unclear. CDR3 size: 15 residues. Trimming pared 2 bases from V and 4 bases from J, leaving 14 bases between. Germline CDR1 is MNHEY and CDR2 is SMNVEV (reference sequence). The CDR3, as DNA: TGTGCCAGCAGTTTAGGAGTGGGCAGTCCCTATGGCTACACCTTC. This codes for CASSLGVGSPYGYTF.

CDR3 protein: CATLDSVTDTQYF. The CDR3 region has the DNA TGTGCCACTCTGGACTCAGTCACAGATACGCAGTATTTT. This chain uses TRBV25-1 with TRBJ2-3; TRBD2 might be the D (5 bases). The CDR3 consists of 13 residues. Germline assignment: CDR1 MGHDK and CDR2 SYGVNS. V was cut by 10 bases and J by 2 bases, with 13 bases left in between.

This clone was seen a single time. The chain has TRBV30 and TRBJ2-7; 9 nucleotides line up with TRBD2. The CDR3 totals 18 residues. The germline V gene encodes CDR1 GTSNPN and CDR2 SVGIG (reference sequence). Trimming took 4 bases from V and 0 from J; bases not matched to a gene: 16. CDR3 coding DNA: TGTGCCTGGACCCCGGGGCTAGCGGGAAACCTGAGCTCCTACGAGCAGTACTTC. Its translation: CAWTPGLAGNLSSYEQYF.

This clone has just one count. The chain carries TRBV29-1 and TRBJ2-5; TRBD1 matches 10 bases. Germline V lookup: CDR1 SQVTM, CDR2 ANQGSEA. V was pared by 4 bases and J by 4 bases, with 0 bases of the junction left unmatched. This CDR3 contains 12 residues. This CDR3 is CSVGDRGETQYF. CDR3 coding DNA: TGCAGCGTTGGGGACAGGGGAGAGACCCAGTACTTC.

The chain is built from TRBV18 and TRBJ1-2; D is unclear. Germline loops: CDR1 KGHSH, CDR2 LQKENI. The V and J ends lost 3 bases and 4 bases respectively, with 9 bases between them. This CDR3 spans 13 amino acids. As DNA, the CDR3 is TGTGCCAGCTCACCGACGGAATCCTATGGCTACACCTTC. Its protein is CASSPTESYGYTF.

V gene TRBV9 combines with J gene TRBJ2-1; the D is unclear. Germline lookup yields CDR1 SGDLS and CDR2 YYNGEE. V was cut by 0 bases and J by 0 bases, with 13 bases left in between. CDR3 size: 17 residues. The CDR3 spells CASSVAFLESSYNEQFF. The CDR3 nucleotides read TGTGCCAGCAGCGTAGCTTTTCTCGAGAGCTCCTACAATGAGCAGTTCTTC.

The chain recombines TRBV25-1 with TRBJ2-5, with 13 bases that match TRBD2. CDR3 length: 17 amino acids. V shed 2 bases and J 5 bases; nucleotides not matched to a gene: 8. The germline gives CDR1 MGHDK, CDR2 SYGVNS. DNA for the CDR3: TGTGCCAGCAGTGAAACTAGCGGGAGGGAAAGGTGGGAGACCCAGTACTTC. Protein: CASSETSGRERWETQYF.

The chain employs TRBV19 and TRBJ1-5; a possible D gene is TRBD1 (5 bases). The V and J ends lost 6 bases and 6 bases respectively, with 15 bases between them. Per germline, CDR1 LNHDA and CDR2 SQIVND (reference sequence). This CDR3 has 14 residues. CDR3 DNA: TGTGCCAGTAGAGGGGCTGATCTGGGTCAGCCCCAGCATTTT. As protein: CASRGADLGQPQHF. The full variable domain, rest sourced from reference TRBV19 and TRBJ1-5, is DGGITQSPKYLFRKEGQNVTLSCEQNLNHDAMYWYRQDPGQGLRLIYYSQIVNDFQKGDIAEGYSVSREKKESFPLTVTSAQKNPTAFYLCASRGADLGQPQHFGDGTRLSIL.

This chain links TRBV14 with TRBJ2-7, with TRBD2 identical over 7 bases. Germline values: CDR1 SGHDN, CDR2 FVKESK. CDR3 length: 14 residues. V shed 0 bases and J 6 bases; nucleotides not matched to a gene: 5. CDR3 residues: CASSQDSSGVEQYF. In DNA, the CDR3 is TGTGCCAGCAGCCAAGATTCCAGCGGGGTCGAGCAGTACTTC.

The J gene is TRBJ2-7, the V gene TRBV7-8; a possible D gene is TRBD2 (6 bases). With 4 bases removed from V and 3 bases from J, the gap between germline ends came to 13 bases. The CDR3 consists of 14 residues. Germline values: CDR1 SGHVS, CDR2 FQNEAQ. The DNA for the CDR3 is TGTGCCAGCAGCTCACCGGGACTGAGCTACGAGCAGTACTTC. Translated, it gives CASSSPGLSYEQYF. Full variable domain (missing parts from reference TRBV7-8 and TRBJ2-7): GAGVSQSPRYKVAKRGQDVALRCDPISGHVSLFWYQQALGQGPEFLTYFQNEAQLDKSGLPSDRFFAERPEGSVSTLKIQRTQQEDSAVYLCASSSPGLSYEQYFGPGTRLTVT.

As to this clone: Just one base apart from a much larger clone, this may be a read error. The same CDR3 is also encoded by other DNA sequences in this sample. The rearrangement links TRBV30 to TRBJ1-5; a possible D gene is TRBD1 (6 bases). The CDR3 length is 13 residues. Germline loops: CDR1 GTSNPN, CDR2 SVGIG (reference sequence). Between the trimmed V and J ends, which lost 0 bases and 4 bases, there was a span of 7 bases. CDR3 sequence reads: CAWSVQGNQPQHF. The DNA for the CDR3 is TGTGCCTGGAGTGTACAGGGTAATCAGCCCCAGCATTTT.